These T cell receptor beta chains were read from a single sample in a study of neoadjuvant anti-PD-1 for oral cavity cancer. Repertoires were generated with immunoSEQ multiplex PCR, while TCRdb's copy carries only in-frame clones and drops some. Of tens of thousands of clones listed, about 85% were seen once; the top ten hold nearly 3.5%. The sequenced sample was PBMCs, obtained after nivolumab (anti-PD-1) treatment. These receptors originate from a person aged 35-79 years with oral cavity squamous cell carcinoma. Both conserved end residues are part of each CDR3. A D gene is named only where the DNA matches it firmly.

v_call	j_call	d_call	cdr3_nt	cdr3_aa
TRBV6-5	TRBJ2-7	TRBD1	TGTGCGTACAGGGGATACGAGCAGTACTTC	CAYRGYEQYF
TRBV28	TRBJ1-2	NA	TGTGCCAGCAGACCACTTCCTGAGGAATATGGCTACACCTTC	CASRPLPEEYGYTF
TRBV5-1	TRBJ2-5	TRBD2	TGCGCCAGCAGCCCTGGGGGGGTTCAAGAGACCCAGTACTTC	CASSPGGVQETQYF
TRBV10-3	TRBJ1-2	NA	TGTGCCATCAGTGAAACAGGAGGGGGTTATGGCTACACCTTC	CAISETGGGYGYTF
TRBV5-1	TRBJ2-3	NA	TGCGCCAGCAGCCCGGACTGGGACGGAGGTAGGCAGTATTTT	CASSPDWDGGRQYF
TRBV27	TRBJ2-1	TRBD1	TGTGCCAGCAGTTTATCGCCGGACAGGGGTTCCTACAATGAGCAGTTCTTC	CASSLSPDRGSYNEQFF
TRBV30	TRBJ1-5	NA	TGTGCCTGGAGTGTACACGGGGGGGGACCCCAGCATTTT	CAWSVHGGGPQHF
TRBV30	TRBJ1-1	NA	TGTGCCTGGAGTCAAACAGTGAACACTGAAGCTTTCTTT	CAWSQTVNTEAFF
TRBV7-9	TRBJ1-4	TRBD1	TGTGCCAGCAGTTTTCAGGGGGCAAAACTGTTTTTT	CASSFQGAKLFF
TRBV6-1	TRBJ1-2	NA	TGTGCCAGCACCCCTGAGGGGGGGGCCTATGGCTACACCTTC	CASTPEGGAYGYTF
TRBV7-9	TRBJ2-7	NA	TGTGCCAGCACCCTAGGGGGTGGGTTCTACGAGCAGTACTTC	CASTLGGGFYEQYF
TRBV6-1	TRBJ1-1	NA	TGTGCCAGCAGCTACCACAGGGAGGGGACTGAAGCTTTCTTT	CASSYHREGTEAFF
TRBV6-5	TRBJ2-7	NA	TGTGCCAGCAGTGAACCGGGGTTCCGGGGAGAGCAGTACTTC	CASSEPGFRGEQYF